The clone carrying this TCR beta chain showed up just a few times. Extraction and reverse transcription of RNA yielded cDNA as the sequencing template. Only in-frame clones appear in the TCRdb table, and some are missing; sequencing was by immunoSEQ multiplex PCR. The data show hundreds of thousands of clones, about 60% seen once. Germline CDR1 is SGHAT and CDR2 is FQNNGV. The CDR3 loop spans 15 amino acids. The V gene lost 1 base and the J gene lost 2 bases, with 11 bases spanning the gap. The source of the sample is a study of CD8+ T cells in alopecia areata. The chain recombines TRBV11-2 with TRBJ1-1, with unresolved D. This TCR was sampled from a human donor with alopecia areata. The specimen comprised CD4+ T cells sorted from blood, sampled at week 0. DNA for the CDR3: TGTGCCAGCAGCTTAGGTTTCGGGTTTAACACTGAAGCTTTCTTT. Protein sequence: CASSLGFGFNTEAFF.